Here is one TCR beta chain with its context. This CDR3 is 15 amino acids long. Germline V gene sequence: CDR1 SGHTA, CDR2 FQGNSA. The ends lost 3 bases at V and 5 bases at J; junction bases unmatched: 6. This specimen comes from a study of cytomegalovirus exposure and HLA in healthy donors. Using immunoSEQ multiplex PCR, the repertoire was profiled, and TCRdb retains in-frame clones only, with some absent. The sample holds about 120,000 clones, 85% seen once. J is TRBJ2-5 and V is TRBV7-2, with 10 positions matching TRBD2. This TCR was recovered from a woman younger than 45 in good health and CMV-seronegative. The specimen sequenced was PBMCs. The CDR3 DNA reads as TGTGCCAGCAGCTTCACTAGCGGGGTTAGGGAGACCCAGTACTTC. Its translation is CASSFTSGVRETQYF. The full variable domain, completed using reference TRBV7-2 and TRBJ2-5, is GAGVSQSPSNKVTEKGKDVELRCDPISGHTALYWYRQSLGQGLEFLIYFQGNSAPDKSGLPSDRFSAERTGGSVSTLTIQRTQQEDSAVYLCASSFTSGVRETQYFGPGTRLLVL.